This T cell receptor beta chain was sequenced during a study of CD8 T cells in ankylosing spondylitis. In this sample, this clonotype turned up a few times. What it recognizes is unknown. TCR beta libraries were made by quantitative 5'-RACE with molecular barcodes. TCRdb independently ran MiXCR on the 5' RACE reads; one entry per CDR3 protein. The sample consists of 250,000 to 350,000 distinct CDR3 sequences, 20% of them appearing once. Study results and caveats: According to the report, clones linked to the disease were significantly enriched in matched synovial fluid samples taken from ankylosing spondylitis patients. Earlier studies detected some motif variants in reactive arthritis synovial fluid and blood. Those disease-linked clones were CD8+; they were also relatively rare in peripheral blood.

Trimming stripped 2 bases from V and 5 bases from J, with 12 bases between. This CDR3 is built from 14 residues. Per the germline V gene, CDR1 is KGHSH and CDR2 is LQKENI. The chain recombines TRBV18 with TRBJ2-5; D unresolved. This sequence was found in a male donor with ankylosing spondylitis or in good health (not recorded which). Sequencing was carried out using blood, either unsorted or a sorted T cell fraction (not recorded which). The CDR3 spells CASSPSGSMETQYF. DNA of the CDR3: TGTGCCAGCTCACCATCCGGGTCGATGGAGACCCAGTACTTC.